Below are 2 T cell receptor beta chains sequenced from a single sample in a study of T cell responses to AZD1222 COVID-19 vaccine. Clones were read by immunoSEQ multiplex PCR, and TCRdb kept only the in-frame ones, dropping some. Of 90,000 to 150,000 clones in the sample, around 89% were seen once. The starting material was peripheral blood, obtained 28 days after the second AZD1222 dose. The receptors come from an adult who received the AZD1222 COVID-19 vaccine.

In this sample, this clone turned up once. This chain joins TRBV7-2 and TRBJ1-4, with a possible D match to TRBD1 (5 bases). V was shortened by 6 bases and J by 0 bases, with 20 bases between the two germline ends. CDR3 size: 18 residues. The germline V gene encodes CDR1 SGHTA and CDR2 FQGNSA. Written as DNA, the CDR3 is TGTGCCAGCAGTCACCCAAGGGGCCTAGGGGCAACTAATGAAAAACTGTTTTTT. It yields the protein CASSHPRGLGATNEKLFF.

This clone was seen a single time. The chain combines TRBV10-3 with TRBJ2-7; 8 positions agree with TRBD2. CDR3 length equals 13 residues. V lost 10 bases to trimming and J lost 1 base; unmatched junction nucleotides: 6. Germline V lookup: CDR1 ENHRY, CDR2 SYGVKD. CDR3 nucleotide sequence: TGTGCCACTTCTTTAGCGGGATCCTACGAGCAGTACTTC. Translation gives CATSLAGSYEQYF.